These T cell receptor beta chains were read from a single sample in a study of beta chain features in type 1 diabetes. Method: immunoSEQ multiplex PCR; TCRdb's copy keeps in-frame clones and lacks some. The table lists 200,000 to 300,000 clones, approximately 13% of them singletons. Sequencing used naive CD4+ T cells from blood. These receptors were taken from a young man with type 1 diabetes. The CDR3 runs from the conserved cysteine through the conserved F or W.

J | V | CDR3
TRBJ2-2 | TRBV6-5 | CASSYMGGSGELFF
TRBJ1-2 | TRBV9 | CASTPADYGYTF
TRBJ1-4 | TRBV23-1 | CASSQWDRGLKEEKLFF
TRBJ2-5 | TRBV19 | CASSISFLARAQYF
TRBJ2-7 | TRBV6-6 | CASSLRDEQYF
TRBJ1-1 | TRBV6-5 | CASRVTSQGAEAFF
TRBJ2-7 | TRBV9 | CASSVGPVGQGDVQYF
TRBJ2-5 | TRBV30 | CAWSKNGRSGETQYF
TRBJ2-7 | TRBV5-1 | CASSLTVTGTGTYEQYF
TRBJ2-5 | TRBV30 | CAWGQGKGETQYF
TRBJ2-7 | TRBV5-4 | CASSLGLAGSYEQYF
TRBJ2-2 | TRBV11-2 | CASSLVGGPGTGELFF
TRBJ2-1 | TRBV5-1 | CASSWGPTGNEQFF
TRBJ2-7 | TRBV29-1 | CSVARGGSYEQYF
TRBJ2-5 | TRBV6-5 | CASSGLPRETQYF
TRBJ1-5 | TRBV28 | CASSTQGAQPQHF
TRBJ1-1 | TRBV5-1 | CASSFTGEMDEAFF
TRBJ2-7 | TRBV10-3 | CAISESAGLGGNEQYF
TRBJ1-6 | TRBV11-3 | CASSLALDRGDSPLHF
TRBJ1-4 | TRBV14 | CASSQEDRPNEKLFF
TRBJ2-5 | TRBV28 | CASSLLGQGGETQYF
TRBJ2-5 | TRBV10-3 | CAISDRLAGGLQETQYF
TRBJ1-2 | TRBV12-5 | CASGFPGRPYGYTF
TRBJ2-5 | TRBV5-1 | CASSLGQGETQYF
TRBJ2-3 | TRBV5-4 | CASRPGLATDTQYF
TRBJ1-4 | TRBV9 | CASSARGQPTNEKLFF
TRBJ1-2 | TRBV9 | CASSVASGYGYTF
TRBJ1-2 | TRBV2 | CASSAPGEDGYTF
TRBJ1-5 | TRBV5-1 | CASSSTGGSNQPQHF
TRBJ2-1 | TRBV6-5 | CASSRGVNEQFF
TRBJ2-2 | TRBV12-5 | CASGPLSLRRGPGELFF
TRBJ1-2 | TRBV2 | CASKTGGAENYGYTF
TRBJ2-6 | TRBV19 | CATTGANVLTF
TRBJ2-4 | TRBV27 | CASSLDRANIQYF
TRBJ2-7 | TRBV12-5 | CASGFSTGRGYEQYF
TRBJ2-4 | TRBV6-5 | CASSNRGLAKNIQYF